This T cell receptor (beta chain) comes out of a study of cytomegalovirus exposure and HLA in healthy donors. Overall study findings and caveats: Immune exposure information comprised only CMV serostatus.

The study ran its PCR with 60 Vbeta and 13 Jbeta primers. Clones were read by immunoSEQ multiplex PCR, and TCRdb kept only the in-frame ones, dropping some. The sample contains approximately 150,000 clones, around three quarters of which appear only once. About this clone: As yet, its antigen is unknown.

Trimming removed 4 bases from V and 0 bases from J, with 13 bases in between. Germline V CDR1 and CDR2: SGHRS, YFSETQ. The CDR3 length is 15 residues. The rearrangement links TRBV5-1 to TRBJ1-1, with D maybe TRBD1 (6 bases). This receptor was taken from a man aged 35 to 55 in good health and CMV-seronegative. Sequencing was performed on PBMCs. The CDR3 nucleotides are TGCGCCAGCAGCGCGCTTTCAGGGGTGAACACTGAAGCTTTCTTT. Protein sequence: CASSALSGVNTEAFF.